This T cell receptor (beta chain) originates from a study of regulatory T cells in long-lasting Graves disease. According to the study, TCR beta libraries were built with iRepertoire HTBI primers and CDR3-region Arm-PCR. One entry per CDR3 protein, called by TCRdb with MiXCR from the multiplex PCR reads. The top ten hold 15% to 20% of the sample, which has approximately 360,000 distinct CDR3 sequences, about 11% seen once. The time point is: newly diagnosed GD, antithyroid drugs for less than 3 months. There was RNA extracted from PBMCs, and the TCR library was made from it. A volume of approximately 9 milliliters of peripheral blood was collected in EDTA tubes. From germline, CDR1 is DFQATT and CDR2 SNEGSKA (reference sequence). The CDR3 runs to 13 residues. Trimming removed 3 bases at V and 7 bases at J, with 12 bases between. Study-level findings and limits: Preferential use of TRBV28, TRBJ1-2 and TRBJ2-5 was seen in persistent disease.

There are a few counts of this clonotype. Its target is unknown. These records were also assigned to another study, of T cells in Graves' hyperthyroidism and ophthalmopathy. According to that study: Stable disease denoted Graves' hyperthyroidism without ophthalmopathy progression within 18 months. HTBI primers were employed in a first-round RT-PCR of the TCR CDR3.

The source is a woman under 30 with Graves disease. The specimen comprised peripheral blood mononuclear cells (PBMCs), sampled at new diagnosis, from a patient treated with antithyroid drugs. V gene TRBV20-1 combines with J gene TRBJ2-2; D call uncertain. This CDR3 reads CSASISENGELFF. As DNA, the CDR3 is TGCAGTGCTAGTATCTCAGAGAACGGGGAGCTGTTTTTT.